These 19 T cell receptor beta chains originate from one sample sequenced in a study of technical replicates of blood from a handful of donors (dated by TCRdb to about 2017). Libraries were prepared through the immunoSEQ multiplex PCR assay. In TCRdb, the immuneACCESS table is reduced to in-frame sequences with V and J assigned. These tables do not hold every clone; where another copy was compared, an unresolved V gene accounts for under half, and the others remain unexplained. The sample includes just under 45,000 clones, with around 96% observed a single time. The ten biggest clones cover about 0.4% of the sample. The sequenced material came from T cells isolated from PBMCs. Receptors were obtained from a human donor in good health.

This clone was recorded only once. The chain employs TRBV9 and TRBJ1-2; 8 nucleotides line up with TRBD1. Germline V gene sequence: CDR1 SGDLS, CDR2 YYNGEE. The CDR3 consists of 16 residues. With 3 bases clipped from V and 5 bases from J, the junction kept 12 bases outside the gene matches. CDR3 protein: CASSGGYGDRLYGYTF. CDR3 in DNA: TGTGCCAGCAGCGGGGGGTACGGGGACAGGCTTTATGGCTACACCTTC.

The chain has TRBV9 and TRBJ1-2; D uncertain. V was pared by 0 bases and J by 3 bases, with 12 bases between. The germline V gene has CDR1 SGDLS and CDR2 YYNGEE. The CDR3 consists of 15 residues. Here the CDR3 DNA reads TGTGCCAGCAGCGTAGTTAACGGGGTCTACTATGGCTACACCTTC. Protein: CASSVVNGVYYGYTF.

The V call is TRBV7-2, the J call TRBJ1-5, with D perhaps matching TRBD1 (5 bases). Germline V gives CDR1 SGHTA, CDR2 FQGNSA. The CDR3 has 15 residues. The ends were cut back, 1 base at V and 0 bases at J, with 7 bases in the middle. The CDR3 nucleotides read TGTGCCAGCAGCTTAGACAGGTCTAGCAATCAGCCCCAGCATTTT. It yields the protein CASSLDRSSNQPQHF.

The genes are TRBV2 and TRBJ2-3, with TRBD2 matching over 10 bases. The germline V gene encodes CDR1 SNHLY and CDR2 FYNNEI. Trimming removed 8 bases from V and 4 bases from J; junction bases left unmatched: 0. The CDR3 runs to 12 residues. CDR3 protein: CASLAGADTQYF. Here the CDR3 DNA reads TGTGCCAGCCTAGCGGGAGCAGATACGCAGTATTTT.

J is TRBJ1-2 and V is TRBV9; possibly TRBD1 for D (6 bases). The CDR3 sequence is 14 residues long. In germline, CDR1 is SGDLS, CDR2 YYNGEE. V gave up 0 bases and J gave up 8 bases, with 14 bases separating them. DNA of the CDR3: TGTGCCAGCAGCGTAGCTATAACAGGGAGAGGCTACACCTTC. This sequence encodes CASSVAITGRGYTF.

The gene calls are TRBV4-3 and TRBJ1-5; D is unclear. The germline V gene has CDR1 LGHNA and CDR2 YSLEER. The ends were cut back, 0 bases at V and 9 bases at J, with 12 bases in the middle. The CDR3 is 14 residues long. CDR3 sequence: CASSQDGFSGPQHF. Written as DNA, the CDR3 is TGCGCCAGCAGCCAAGATGGGTTCTCGGGGCCCCAGCATTTT.

The rearrangement links TRBV11-2 to TRBJ2-7, with a tentative D call TRBD1 (5 bases). The CDR3 contains 16 residues. V shed 1 base and J shed 0 bases, with 13 bases lying between them. Germline-derived CDR1 and CDR2 are SGHAT and FQNNGV. CDR3 residues: CASSLGEDITSYEQYF. CDR3 DNA sequence: TGTGCCAGCAGCTTAGGTGAGGACATTACCTCCTACGAGCAGTACTTC.

This chain joins TRBV28 and TRBJ2-3; 7 positions agree with TRBD1. The CDR3 runs 15 residues. In germline, CDR1 is MDHEN, CDR2 SYDVKM. The junction had 4 bases not matched to a gene; V was cut back by 3 bases and J by 1 base. This CDR3 is CASSFPGQGTDTQYF. The CDR3 DNA is TGTGCCAGCAGTTTCCCCGGACAGGGCACAGATACGCAGTATTTT.

This chain joins TRBV7-8 and TRBJ2-2; D remains unclear. CDR1 and CDR2 from the germline V gene are SGHVS and FQNEAQ. The CDR3 is 16 residues long. Trimming removed 2 bases at V and 0 bases at J, with 10 bases between. The CDR3 is CASSLMAGPNTGELFF. In DNA, the CDR3 is TGTGCCAGCAGCTTAATGGCTGGTCCGAACACCGGGGAGCTGTTTTTT. Variable domain in full (rest from reference TRBV7-8 and TRBJ2-2): GAGVSQSPRYKVAKRGQDVALRCDPISGHVSLFWYQQALGQGPEFLTYFQNEAQLDKSGLPSDRFFAERPEGSVSTLKIQRTQQEDSAVYLCASSLMAGPNTGELFFGEGSRLTVL.

J is TRBJ1-3 and V is TRBV5-6; D not certain. The V gene's germline CDR1 is SGHDT and CDR2 YYEEEE. The ends were cut back, 5 bases at V and 0 bases at J, with 3 bases in the middle. The CDR3 loop spans 12 amino acids. CDR3: CASSNSGNTIYF. For the CDR3, the DNA is TGTGCCAGCAGTAACTCTGGAAACACCATATATTTT.

The V call is TRBV27, the J call TRBJ1-2, with D unresolved. V lost 3 bases and J lost 2, with 7 bases in between. The germline gives CDR1 MNHEY, CDR2 SMNVEV (reference sequence). The CDR3 is 13 residues long. The CDR3 spells CASSFGSNYGYTF. The CDR3 nucleotides are TGTGCCAGCAGTTTCGGGTCGAACTATGGCTACACCTTC.

This clone was picked up one time. The genes are TRBV6-5 and TRBJ2-1; the D gene is possibly TRBD2 (5 bases). This CDR3 contains 14 residues. Trimming pared 7 bases from V and 3 bases from J, leaving 13 bases between. Germline V gene data show CDR1 as MNHEY and CDR2 as SVGAGI. CDR3 sequence: CASTVRSGYNEQFF. For the CDR3, the DNA is TGTGCCAGCACGGTCAGAAGCGGCTACAATGAGCAGTTCTTC.

This chain links TRBV28 with TRBJ1-2, with TRBD1 matching over 8 bases. V shed 3 bases, J shed 6 bases, and the junction held 12 bases outside the gene matches. Germline CDR1 MDHEN, CDR2 SYDVKM. The CDR3 contains 16 residues. CDR3: CASSFLGQGGYDGYTF. CDR3 DNA: TGTGCCAGCAGTTTCCTTGGACAGGGAGGATATGATGGCTACACCTTC.

V gene TRBV4-2 combines with J gene TRBJ1-1, with D unresolved. V was pared by 0 bases and J by 0 bases, with 17 bases between. There are 18 residues in the CDR3. Germline assignment: CDR1 LGHNA and CDR2 YNFKEQ. CDR3 DNA sequence: TGTGCCAGCAGCCAAGATAATGGCCAGGCCTTCATGAACACTGAAGCTTTCTTT. It codes for CASSQDNGQAFMNTEAFF.

The CDR3 sequence is CARLKDRVYYGYTF. As DNA, the CDR3 is TGTGCCAGGCTTAAGGACAGGGTTTACTATGGCTACACCTTC. V usage is TRBV6-5 and J usage is TRBJ1-2, with 8 nucleotides matching TRBD1. V shed 9 bases and J 3 bases; nucleotides not matched to a gene: 9. The CDR3 runs to 14 residues. Germline assignment: CDR1 MNHEY and CDR2 SVGAGI.

As regards this clone: The junction and the germline gene differ at one end; a read error may be behind it. The V call is TRBV30, the J call TRBJ2-3; 9 bases agree with TRBD2. From germline, CDR1 is GTSNPN and CDR2 SVGIG (reference sequence). The CDR3 extends over 11 amino acids. CDR3 bases: TGTGCCTGGGGACGTAGCGGGAGCAGGAATTTT. Its protein product is CAWGRSGSRNF. The entire variable domain, with the rest obtained from reference TRBV30 and TRBJ2-3, is as follows: SQTIHQWPATLVQPVGSPLSLECTVEGTSNPNLYWYRQAAGRGLQLLFYSVGIGQISSEVPQNLSASRPQDRQFILSSKKLLLSDSGFYLCAWGRSGSRNFGPGTRLTVL.

This chain uses TRBV30 with TRBJ1-1; D might be TRBD1 (5 bases). V gave up 2 bases and J gave up 10 bases, with 14 bases separating them. In germline, CDR1 is GTSNPN, CDR2 SVGIG (reference sequence). The CDR3 has 12 residues. The CDR3 bases are TGTGCCTGGAGTTTTTCCAGGGAGGGAGCTTTCTTT. Its translation is CAWSFSREGAFF.

The rearrangement joins TRBV6-1 to TRBJ2-5; TRBD1 aligns across 7 bases. CDR3 size: 15 residues. CDR1 is MNHNS, CDR2 SASEGT, per germline. J lost 5 bases, V lost 4 bases, and 10 bases had no gene match. The CDR3 region is CASSVEGRGWETQYF. The CDR3 DNA reads as TGTGCCAGCAGTGTTGAGGGCAGGGGGTGGGAGACCCAGTACTTC.

V is TRBV28 and J is TRBJ2-7; TRBD1 matches 8 bases. Germline V gene lookup returns CDR1 MDHEN and CDR2 SYDVKM. The CDR3 extends over 15 amino acids. The V segment lost 3 bases and the J segment 4 bases; nucleotides outside the gene matches: 8. For the CDR3, the DNA is TGTGCCAGCAGTTTGGAGGGACAGGACGGATACGAGCAGTACTTC. This sequence encodes CASSLEGQDGYEQYF.